This TCR beta chain was sequenced for a study of T cells in Graves' hyperthyroidism and ophthalmopathy. Germline V gene lookup returns CDR1 SGHNT and CDR2 YYREEE (reference sequence). The CDR3 covers 16 residues. The V and J ends lost 0 bases and 4 bases, in that order; junction bases with no gene match: 9. Amplification of TCR beta CDR3 regions was performed using RNA transcripts as template. With the HTBI primer set, the TCR CDR3 went through a first round of RT-PCR. TCRdb recomputed calls from the multiplex PCR reads with MiXCR, one row per CDR3 protein. The table lists approximately 510,000 distinct CDR3 sequences, about 46% of them singletons.

The J gene is TRBJ2-5, the V gene TRBV5-4; 7 bases are a match to TRBD1. This clonotype originated in an adult woman with Graves' disease, either hyperthyroidism or ophthalmopathy (not recorded which). Sequencing was carried out using peripheral blood or thyroid tissue (not recorded which). CDR3: CASSLEGAGPTETQYF. Here the CDR3 DNA reads TGTGCCAGCAGCTTGGAGGGGGCAGGGCCCACAGAGACCCAGTACTTC.